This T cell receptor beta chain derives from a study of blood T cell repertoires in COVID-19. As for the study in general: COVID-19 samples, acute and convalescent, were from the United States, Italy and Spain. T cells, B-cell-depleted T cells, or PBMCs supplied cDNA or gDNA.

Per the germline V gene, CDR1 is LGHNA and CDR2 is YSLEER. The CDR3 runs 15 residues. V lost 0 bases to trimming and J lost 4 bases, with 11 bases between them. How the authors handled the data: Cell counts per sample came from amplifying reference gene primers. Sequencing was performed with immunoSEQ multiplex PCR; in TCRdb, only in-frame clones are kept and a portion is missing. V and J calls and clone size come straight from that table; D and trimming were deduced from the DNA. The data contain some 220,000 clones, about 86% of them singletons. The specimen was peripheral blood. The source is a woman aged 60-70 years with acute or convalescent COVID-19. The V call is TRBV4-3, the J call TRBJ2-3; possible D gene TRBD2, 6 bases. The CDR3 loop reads CASSQDLASPDTQYF. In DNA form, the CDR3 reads TGCGCCAGCAGCCAAGACCTAGCGTCCCCAGATACGCAGTATTTT.